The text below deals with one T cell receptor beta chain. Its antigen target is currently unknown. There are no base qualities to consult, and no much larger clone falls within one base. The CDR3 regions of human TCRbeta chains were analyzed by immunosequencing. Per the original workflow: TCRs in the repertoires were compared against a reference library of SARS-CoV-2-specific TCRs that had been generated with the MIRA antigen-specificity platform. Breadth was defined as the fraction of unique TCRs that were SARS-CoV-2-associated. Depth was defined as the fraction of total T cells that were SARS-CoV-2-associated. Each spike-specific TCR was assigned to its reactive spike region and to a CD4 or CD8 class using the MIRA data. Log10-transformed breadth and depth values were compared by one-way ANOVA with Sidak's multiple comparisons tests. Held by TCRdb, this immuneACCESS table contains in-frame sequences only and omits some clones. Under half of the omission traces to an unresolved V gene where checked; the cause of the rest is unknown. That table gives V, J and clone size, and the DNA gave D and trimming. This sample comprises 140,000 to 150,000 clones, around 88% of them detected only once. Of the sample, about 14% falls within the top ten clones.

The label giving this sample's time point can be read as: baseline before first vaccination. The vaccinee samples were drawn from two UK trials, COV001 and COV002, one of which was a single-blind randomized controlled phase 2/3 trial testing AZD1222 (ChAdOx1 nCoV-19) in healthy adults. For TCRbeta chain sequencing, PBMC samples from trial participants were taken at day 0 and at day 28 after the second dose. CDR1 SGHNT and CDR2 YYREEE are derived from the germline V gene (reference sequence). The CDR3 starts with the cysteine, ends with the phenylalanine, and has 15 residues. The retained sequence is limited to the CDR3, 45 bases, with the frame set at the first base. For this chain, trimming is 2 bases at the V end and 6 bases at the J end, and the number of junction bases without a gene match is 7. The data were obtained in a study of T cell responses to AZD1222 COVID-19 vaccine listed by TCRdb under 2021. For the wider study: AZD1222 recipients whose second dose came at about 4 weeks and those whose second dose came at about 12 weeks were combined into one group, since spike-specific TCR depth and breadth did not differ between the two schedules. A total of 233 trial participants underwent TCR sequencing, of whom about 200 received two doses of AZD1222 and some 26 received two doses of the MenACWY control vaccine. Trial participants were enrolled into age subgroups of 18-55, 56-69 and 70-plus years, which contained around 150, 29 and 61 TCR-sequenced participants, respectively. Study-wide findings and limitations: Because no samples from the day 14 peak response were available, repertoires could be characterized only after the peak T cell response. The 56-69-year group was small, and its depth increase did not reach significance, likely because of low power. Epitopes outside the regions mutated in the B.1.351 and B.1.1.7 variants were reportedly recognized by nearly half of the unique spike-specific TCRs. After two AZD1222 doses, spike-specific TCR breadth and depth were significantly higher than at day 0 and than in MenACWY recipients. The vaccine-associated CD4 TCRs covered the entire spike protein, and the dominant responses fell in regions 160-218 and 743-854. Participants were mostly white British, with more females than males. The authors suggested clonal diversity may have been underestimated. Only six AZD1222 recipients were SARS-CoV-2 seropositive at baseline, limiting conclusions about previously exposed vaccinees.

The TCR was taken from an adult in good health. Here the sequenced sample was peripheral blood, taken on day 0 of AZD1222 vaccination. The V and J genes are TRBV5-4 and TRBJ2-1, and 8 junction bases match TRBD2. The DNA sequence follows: TGTGCCAGCAGCTTCGGGGGGGTCATCCCCAATGAGCAGTTCTTC. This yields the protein CASSFGGVIPNEQFF.